Below, 29 T cell receptor beta chains from the same sample are listed, as sequenced in a study of CD8 T cells in ankylosing spondylitis (dated by TCRdb to about 2017). What the authors observed across the whole study: A TCR beta motif made up of several highly homologous amino acid variants appeared to be characteristic of blood from ankylosing spondylitis patients.

These receptors' targets are unknown. The method was 5' RACE. The run used an Illumina HiSeq 2500. The public reads were reanalyzed by TCRdb: fastp trimming at Q25, MiXCR alignment, in-frame beta chains only. All rows with the same CDR3 protein become a single entry with the most common DNA and genes. The sample contains around 450,000 distinct CDR3 sequences, 25% to 30% of them found a single time. The ten largest clonotypes hold about 0.9% of the sample. The sequenced sample consisted of blood, either unsorted or a sorted T cell fraction (not recorded which). The source of these receptors is a male donor with ankylosing spondylitis.

The chain employs TRBV20-1 and TRBJ2-3; D call uncertain. Germline CDR1 is DFQATT and CDR2 is SNEGSKA (reference sequence). The CDR3 is 14 amino acids. V lost 6 bases and J 2 bases, leaving 15 bases between the germline ends. CDR3 in amino acids: CSAPLNRATDTQYF. In DNA, the CDR3 is TGCAGTGCGCCACTCAACCGGGCCACAGATACGCAGTATTTT.

The V and J genes are TRBV12-5 and TRBJ2-2, with D uncertain. The CDR3 length is 14 residues. Germline values: CDR1 LGHNT, CDR2 FRNRAP. The ends were cut back, 1 base at V and 2 bases at J, with 5 bases in the middle. The CDR3, as DNA: TGTGCTAGTGGTTTGGGCACCAACACCGGGGAGCTGTTTTTT. Translation gives CASGLGTNTGELFF. Supplemented by reference TRBV12-5 and TRBJ2-2, the full variable domain reads DARVTQTPRHKVTEMGQEVTMRCQPILGHNTVFWYRQTMMQGLELLAYFRNRAPLDDSGMPKDRFSAEMPDATLATLKIQPSEPRDSAVYFCASGLGTNTGELFFGEGSRLTVL.

Only a few counts were recorded for this clonotype. This sequence joins TRBV18 and TRBJ2-1, with 9 bases identical to TRBD1. Germline values: CDR1 KGHSH, CDR2 LQKENI. V lost 4 bases and J lost 5; bases outside the gene matches: 0. The CDR3 is 13 amino acids. The CDR3 loop reads CASSRTGDNEQFF. The CDR3 nucleotides are TGTGCCAGCTCACGGACAGGGGACAATGAGCAGTTCTTC.

This clonotype has a handful of counts. J is TRBJ2-1 and V is TRBV20-1, with 10 bases lining up with TRBD1. This CDR3 is 15 amino acids long. The V gene's germline CDR1 is DFQATT and CDR2 SNEGSKA (reference sequence). Trimming at V came to 6 bases and at J to 4 bases, leaving 9 bases not matched to a gene. The CDR3 reads CSAQDRGYFYNEQFF. The CDR3 bases are TGCAGTGCGCAGGACAGGGGGTATTTTTACAATGAGCAGTTCTTC.

The chain joins TRBV27 to TRBJ1-1; no definite D call. This CDR3 spans 14 amino acids. Germline V lookup: CDR1 MNHEY, CDR2 SMNVEV (reference sequence). The V end was cut by 3 bases, the J end by 1 base, with 9 bases between. The CDR3 coding sequence is TGTGCCAGCAGTTTCGGGGTTTGGAACACTGAAGCTTTCTTT. It specifies CASSFGVWNTEAFF.

The V gene is TRBV29-1, the J gene TRBJ1-2, with D possibly TRBD1 on 5 matching bases. V lost 6 bases and J 7 bases, leaving 12 bases between the germline ends. The length of the CDR3 is 11 residues. Per germline, CDR1 SQVTM and CDR2 ANQGSEA. The CDR3 DNA follows: TGCAGCGTCGATCAGGGAGCTGGCTACACCTTC. It translates to CSVDQGAGYTF.

This clonotype was recorded a few times. The chain has TRBV11-2 and TRBJ2-1; TRBD1 aligns across 9 bases. This CDR3 has 15 residues. Germline-derived CDR1 and CDR2 are SGHAT and FQNNGV. Trimming cost V 0 bases and J 9 bases; bases outside gene matches: 6. In DNA, the CDR3 is TGTGCCAGCAGCTTAGATCCGCGACAGGGGGGTGAGCAGTTCTTC. It codes for CASSLDPRQGGEQFF.

This clonotype was counted only a few times. The chain employs TRBV10-3 and TRBJ1-2, with 9 positions matching TRBD1. The CDR3 is made up of 16 amino acids. V was pared by 8 bases and J by 3 bases, with 13 bases of the junction left unmatched. The V gene's germline CDR1 is ENHRY and CDR2 SYGVKD. The CDR3 DNA is TGTGCCATCGCCGGGACAGGGCACCCGAATTACTATGGCTACACCTTC. As protein: CAIAGTGHPNYYGYTF.

The chain couples TRBV5-1 to TRBJ2-5; TRBD1 is a possible D gene (8 bases). Between the trimmed V and J ends, which lost 6 bases and 4 bases, there was a span of 19 bases. The CDR3 is 15 amino acids. CDR1 and CDR2 (germline): SGHRS, YFSETQ. The CDR3 nucleotides are TGCGCCAGCAACGGAGGACAGGGAGGGGTAGAGACCCAGTACTTC. Protein sequence: CASNGGQGGVETQYF.

This clonotype was detected only a few times. The rearrangement links TRBV30 to TRBJ2-3; D is perhaps TRBD2 (5 bases). The CDR3 loop spans 13 amino acids. V lost 4 bases and J 1 base, leaving 9 bases between the germline ends. From germline, CDR1 is GTSNPN and CDR2 SVGIG (reference sequence). DNA for the CDR3: TGTGCCTGGATGGCTAGCCGCACAGATACGCAGTATTTT. Residues: CAWMASRTDTQYF. Full variable domain (rest looked up from reference TRBV30 and TRBJ2-3): SQTIHQWPATLVQPVGSPLSLECTVEGTSNPNLYWYRQAAGRGLQLLFYSVGIGQISSEVPQNLSASRPQDRQFILSSKKLLLSDSGFYLCAWMASRTDTQYFGPGTRLTVL.

The rearrangement links TRBV18 to TRBJ2-1; D remains ambiguous. V lost 0 bases and J lost 3, with 9 bases in between. Germline values: CDR1 KGHSH, CDR2 LQKENI. The length of the CDR3 is 15 residues. The CDR3 nucleotides read TGTGCCAGCTCACCACCGTCATTACACTACAATGAGCAGTTCTTC. Its protein product is CASSPPSLHYNEQFF.

This clonotype was detected a few times. The chain links TRBV5-1 to TRBJ1-1, with TRBD1 matching 8 bases. The CDR3 covers 14 residues. From germline, CDR1 is SGHRS and CDR2 YFSETQ. J gave up 4 bases and V 7 bases, and 9 bases lay outside the gene matches. The CDR3 sequence: CASYGRTGSTEAFF. The CDR3 region has the DNA TGCGCCAGCTACGGACGGACAGGGAGCACTGAAGCTTTCTTT.

The rearrangement uses TRBV27 and TRBJ2-7; the D gene is possibly TRBD1 (6 bases). CDR3 length equals 15 residues. In germline, CDR1 is MNHEY, CDR2 SMNVEV (reference sequence). V was shortened by 8 bases and J by 1 base, with 18 bases between the two germline ends. This CDR3 is CASGLTGYNSYEQYF. In DNA form, the CDR3 reads TGTGCCAGCGGGTTGACAGGCTATAATTCCTACGAGCAGTACTTC.

V and J are TRBV2 and TRBJ2-1, with D maybe TRBD2 (6 bases). The V gene's germline CDR1 is SNHLY and CDR2 FYNNEI. This CDR3 region has 14 residues. Trimming left V 4 bases short and J 7 bases short, with 14 bases between. The CDR3 loop is CASSVRLVLNEQFF. The CDR3 nucleotides read TGTGCCAGCAGTGTCCGACTAGTATTAAATGAGCAGTTCTTC.

This chain uses TRBV7-9 with TRBJ2-5, with 9 bases lining up with TRBD1. J was trimmed by 1 base and V by 5 bases; bases with no gene match: 5. The germline V gene encodes CDR1 SEHNR and CDR2 FQNEAQ (reference sequence). The CDR3 sequence is 15 residues long. The chain's CDR3 is CASSRGTGTQETQYF. CDR3 coding DNA: TGTGCCAGCAGCCGGGGGACAGGGACCCAAGAGACCCAGTACTTC.

The chain employs TRBV18 and TRBJ2-5; 7 bases align to TRBD1. The trim removed 3 bases at V and 8 bases at J, leaving 15 bases unmatched. The V gene's germline CDR1 is KGHSH and CDR2 LQKENI. The CDR3 has 16 residues. As DNA, the CDR3 is TGTGCCAGCTCACCGCTCCAGGGGGAAGGAAAGAATACCCAGTACTTC. Amino acids: CASSPLQGEGKNTQYF.

This clonotype was observed a handful of times. CDR3 DNA sequence: TGTGCCAGCAGTTTAGAATCTAGCGGCAATGAGCAGTTCTTC. It specifies CASSLESSGNEQFF. This sequence joins TRBV12-3 or TRBV12-4 and TRBJ2-1, with 7 nucleotides matching TRBD2. The length of the CDR3 is 14 residues. With 1 base clipped from V and 6 bases from J, the junction kept 3 bases outside the gene matches.

This sequence joins TRBV5-6 and TRBJ1-1; tentative D call: TRBD1 (6 bases). From germline, CDR1 is SGHDT and CDR2 YYEEEE. The CDR3 runs 18 residues. The germline V and J ends were trimmed by 0 bases and 4 bases, with 22 bases remaining between them. The CDR3: CASSLGPPTGWLGTEAFF. In nucleotides, the CDR3 is TGTGCCAGCAGCTTGGGGCCCCCGACAGGTTGGCTCGGCACTGAAGCTTTCTTT.

The chain is built from TRBV5-1 and TRBJ1-1; the D gene is possibly TRBD1 (5 bases). The CDR3 runs to 14 residues. V lost 4 bases and J lost 8, with 18 bases in between. CDR1 is SGHRS, CDR2 YFSETQ, per germline. CDR3 bases: TGCGCCAGCAGCCGCGACTCCCCTGGGGCGGAAGCTTTCTTT. Protein product: CASSRDSPGAEAFF.

This clonotype was observed a handful of times. The chain recombines TRBV5-1 with TRBJ2-1; D gene ambiguous. CDR1 and CDR2 (germline): SGHRS, YFSETQ. The CDR3 totals 13 residues. The V and J ends lost 3 bases and 10 bases respectively, with 14 bases between them. The CDR3 region has the DNA TGCGCCAGCAGCTCGGCAGGCCAAACGGAGCAGTTCTTC. Residues: CASSSAGQTEQFF.

The chain has TRBV3-1 and TRBJ2-7, with D maybe TRBD2 (6 bases). CDR3 length: 15 residues. Trimming pared 4 bases from V and 1 base from J, leaving 14 bases between. CDR1 is LGHDT, CDR2 YNNKEL, per germline (reference sequence). CDR3 protein: CASSLYVGRSYEQYF. In DNA, the CDR3 is TGTGCCAGCAGCCTCTATGTAGGGAGGTCCTACGAGCAGTACTTC.

J is TRBJ1-2 and V is TRBV20-1; TRBD1 agrees at 7 bases. The V and J ends lost 3 bases and 4 bases, in that order; junction bases with no gene match: 8. The CDR3 covers 14 residues. From germline, CDR1 is DFQATT and CDR2 SNEGSKA (reference sequence). The CDR3 sequence: CSARDRPSGYGYTF. The CDR3 DNA sequence: TGCAGTGCTAGGGACAGGCCATCGGGCTATGGCTACACCTTC.

The chain is built from TRBV3-1 and TRBJ2-7; 9 nucleotides line up with TRBD2. Germline values: CDR1 LGHDT, CDR2 YNNKEL (reference sequence). V dropped 1 base and J dropped 2; count of bases not matched to a gene: 9. The CDR3 totals 17 residues. This chain's CDR3 is CASSQVYYSGSAYEQYF. The CDR3 coding sequence is TGTGCCAGCAGCCAAGTCTACTATAGCGGGAGCGCCTACGAGCAGTACTTC.

The table lists this clonotype with a few counts. The V call is TRBV2, the J call TRBJ2-1; D ambiguous. Trimming took off 4 bases at V and 9 bases at J, with 10 bases between the two ends. Germline V gene data show CDR1 as SNHLY and CDR2 as FYNNEI. CDR3 length equals 12 residues. CDR3 in DNA: TGTGCCAGCAGTGTCACTCTGGGTGAGCAGTTCTTC. The encoded protein is CASSVTLGEQFF.

This clonotype appeared a single time. V gene TRBV20-1 combines with J gene TRBJ2-5; the match to TRBD2 covers 8 bases. In germline, CDR1 is DFQATT, CDR2 SNEGSKA (reference sequence). The trim removed 5 bases at V and 1 base at J, leaving 9 bases unmatched. The CDR3 is 15 residues long. The CDR3 sequence is CSARTSIRAQETQYF. CDR3 in DNA: TGCAGTGCTCGGACTAGCATCAGAGCCCAAGAGACCCAGTACTTC.

This clonotype was seen a few times. The V and J genes are TRBV18 and TRBJ2-1, with 14 bases lining up with TRBD2. This CDR3 is 15 amino acids long. Per germline, CDR1 KGHSH and CDR2 LQKENI. With V trimmed by 6 bases and J by 9 bases, 7 bases remained unmatched. The CDR3 region has the DNA TGTGCCAGCTCCGGGACTAGCGGGAGCCTAGGTGAGCAGTTCTTC. Translation gives CASSGTSGSLGEQFF.

V is TRBV7-2 and J is TRBJ1-5; D unresolved. V was trimmed by 0 bases and J by 7 bases, leaving 7 bases between them. CDR1 is SGHTA and CDR2 is FQGNSA in the germline V gene. The CDR3 is 13 amino acids. CDR3 loop: CASSLASEQPQHF. The DNA of the CDR3 is TGTGCCAGCAGCTTAGCTTCGGAGCAGCCCCAGCATTTT.

The chain employs TRBV18 and TRBJ1-1, with D unresolved. Trimming pared 5 bases from V and 11 bases from J, leaving 15 bases between. Germline CDR1 reads KGHSH; CDR2 reads LQKENI. The CDR3 consists of 12 residues. The CDR3 reads CASSEGAQRAFF. The CDR3 nucleotides read TGTGCCAGCTCAGAAGGAGCCCAACGGGCTTTCTTT. The full variable domain, completed using reference TRBV18 and TRBJ1-1, is NAGVMQNPRHLVRRRGQEARLRCSPMKGHSHVYWYRQLPEEGLKFMVYLQKENIIDESGMPKERFSAEFPKEGPSILRIQQVVRGDSAAYFCASSEGAQRAFFGQGTRLTVV.

This clonotype is a singleton in its sample. This chain uses TRBV2 with TRBJ2-7, with no clear D. Trimming stripped 0 bases from V and 7 bases from J, with 10 bases between. The length of the CDR3 is 13 residues. CDR1 and CDR2 from the germline V gene are SNHLY and FYNNEI. The CDR3 reads CASSEAKSTEQYV. DNA for the CDR3: TGTGCCAGCAGTGAAGCGAAGAGTACGGAGCAGTACGTC.